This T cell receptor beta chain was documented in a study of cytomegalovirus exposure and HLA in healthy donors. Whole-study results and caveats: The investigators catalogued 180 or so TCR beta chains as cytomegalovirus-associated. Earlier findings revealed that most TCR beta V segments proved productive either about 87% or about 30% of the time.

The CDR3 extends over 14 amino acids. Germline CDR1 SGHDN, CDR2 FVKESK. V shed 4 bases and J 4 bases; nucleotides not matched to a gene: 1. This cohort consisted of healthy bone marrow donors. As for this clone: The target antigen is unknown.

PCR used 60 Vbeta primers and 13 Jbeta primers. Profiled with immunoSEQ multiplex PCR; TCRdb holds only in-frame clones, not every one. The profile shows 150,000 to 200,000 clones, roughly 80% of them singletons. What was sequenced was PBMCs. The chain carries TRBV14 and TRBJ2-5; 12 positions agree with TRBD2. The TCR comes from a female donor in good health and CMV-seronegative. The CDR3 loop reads CASSRTSGIETQYF. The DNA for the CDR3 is TGTGCCAGCAGCCGGACTAGCGGGATAGAGACCCAGTACTTC.